Listed below are T cell receptor beta chains from one sample, sequenced in a study of blood T cell repertoires in COVID-19. The repertoire was sequenced with immunoSEQ multiplex PCR; TCRdb's copy has only in-frame clones and lacks some. The sample contains roughly 240,000 clones, about 82% of which appear only once. Sequencing was carried out using PBMCs or T cells enriched from blood (not recorded which). The receptors originated from a woman between 50 and 59 years old with acute COVID-19. Both conserved end residues are part of each CDR3. The D gene is left open where the match is weak. A clone size is listed for some rows: how often the clone was seen (once, few, many), or a class if it is expanded.

clone size: NA; J gene: TRBJ1-4; V gene: TRBV30; D gene: TRBD1; CDR3 DNA: TGTGCCTCGACAGGGGGACGGGCGAAAAAACTGTTTTTT; CDR3 protein: CASTGGRAKKLFF
clone size: NA; J gene: TRBJ1-1; V gene: TRBV7-6; D gene: NA; CDR3 DNA: TGTGCCAGCAGCTTAGTTGCGGAGGAGATCACTGAAGCTTTCTTT; CDR3 protein: CASSLVAEEITEAFF
clone size: NA; J gene: TRBJ1-2; V gene: TRBV15; D gene: TRBD1; CDR3 DNA: TGTGCCACCAGCAGAGTTCCGGACAGGAACTATGGCTACACCTTC; CDR3 protein: CATSRVPDRNYGYTF
clone size: once; J gene: TRBJ1-5; V gene: TRBV3-1/TRBV3-2; D gene: NA; CDR3 DNA: TGTGCCAGCAGCCGACTCAATCAGCCCCAGCATTTT; CDR3 protein: CASSRLNQPQHF
clone size: NA; J gene: TRBJ1-2; V gene: TRBV5-5; D gene: NA; CDR3 DNA: TGTGCCAGCACCCCCTCGGCCCAGGGGGGCTACACCTTC; CDR3 protein: CASTPSAQGGYTF
clone size: NA; J gene: TRBJ2-5; V gene: TRBV30; D gene: NA; CDR3 DNA: TGTGCCTGGGAGGAACGGGGGAAAGAGACCCAGTACTTC; CDR3 protein: CAWEERGKETQYF
clone size: NA; J gene: TRBJ1-1; V gene: TRBV7-9; D gene: NA; CDR3 DNA: TGTGCCAGCAGCTCTCTGACAGGAGCGGAAACTGAAGCTTTCTTT; CDR3 protein: CASSSLTGAETEAFF
clone size: NA; J gene: TRBJ1-3; V gene: TRBV15; D gene: NA; CDR3 DNA: TGTGCCACCAGCAGGGACCCGGGGAAAGGAAACACCATATATTTT; CDR3 protein: CATSRDPGKGNTIYF
clone size: once; J gene: TRBJ1-6; V gene: TRBV19; D gene: NA; CDR3 DNA: TGTGCCAGTAAAGCTATGGGGAGATCCTATAATTCACCCCTCCACTTT; CDR3 protein: CASKAMGRSYNSPLHF
clone size: NA; J gene: TRBJ1-2; V gene: TRBV6-1; D gene: TRBD1; CDR3 DNA: TGTGCCAGCAGTGAGGGACAGGGGGCTGGCTATGGCTACACCTTC; CDR3 protein: CASSEGQGAGYGYTF
clone size: NA; J gene: TRBJ2-7; V gene: TRBV19; D gene: NA; CDR3 DNA: TGTGCCAGTAGTGCCTCATGGACAGCTACCTACGAGCAGTACTTC; CDR3 protein: CASSASWTATYEQYF
clone size: NA; J gene: TRBJ1-2; V gene: TRBV9; D gene: NA; CDR3 DNA: TGTGCCAGCAGCGTAACAGGGACCTTGAATTATGGCTACACCTTC; CDR3 protein: CASSVTGTLNYGYTF
clone size: NA; J gene: TRBJ2-2; V gene: TRBV6-6; D gene: TRBD1; CDR3 DNA: TGTGCCAGCAGTAGGACAGGGGGCACCGGGGAGCTGTTTTTT; CDR3 protein: CASSRTGGTGELFF
clone size: NA; J gene: TRBJ1-1; V gene: TRBV2; D gene: NA; CDR3 DNA: TGTGCCAGCAGTTTGACAGTTGAAGCTTTCTTT; CDR3 protein: CASSLTVEAFF
clone size: NA; J gene: TRBJ2-1; V gene: TRBV27; D gene: TRBD1; CDR3 DNA: TGTGCCAGCAGCTCCGACAGGGCTGGGGCATACAATGAGCAGTTCTTC; CDR3 protein: CASSSDRAGAYNEQFF
clone size: once; J gene: TRBJ1-1; V gene: TRBV27; D gene: NA; CDR3 DNA: TGTGCCAGCAGTTTAGTCCGCGACACTGAAGCTTTCTTT; CDR3 protein: CASSLVRDTEAFF
clone size: NA; J gene: TRBJ2-1; V gene: TRBV30; D gene: TRBD2; CDR3 DNA: TGTGCCTGGACCGCAGGGGCCCGACTAGCGGGGTACAATGAGCAGTTCTTC; CDR3 protein: CAWTAGARLAGYNEQFF
clone size: NA; J gene: TRBJ2-1; V gene: TRBV7-2; D gene: TRBD2; CDR3 DNA: TGTGCCAGCAGCAACGTGGGAGGGTTATACAATGAGCAGTTCTTC; CDR3 protein: CASSNVGGLYNEQFF
clone size: NA; J gene: TRBJ1-2; V gene: TRBV6-5; D gene: NA; CDR3 DNA: TGTGCCAGCAGTCCACGGACAGATGGCTACACCTTC; CDR3 protein: CASSPRTDGYTF
clone size: once; J gene: TRBJ1-1; V gene: TRBV5-4; D gene: NA; CDR3 DNA: TGTGCCAGCAGCTTGGTAGGGGCCATGAACACTGAAGCTTTCTTT; CDR3 protein: CASSLVGAMNTEAFF
clone size: NA; J gene: TRBJ1-1; V gene: TRBV12-3/TRBV12-4; D gene: NA; CDR3 DNA: TGTGCCAGCAGTTCGGACAAGAACACTGAAGCTTTCTTT; CDR3 protein: CASSSDKNTEAFF
clone size: NA; J gene: TRBJ1-1; V gene: TRBV7-9; D gene: TRBD1; CDR3 DNA: TGTGCCAGCAGCTGGGGGACAGGGGTTATGAACACTGAAGCTTTCTTT; CDR3 protein: CASSWGTGVMNTEAFF
clone size: few; J gene: TRBJ2-7; V gene: TRBV15; D gene: NA; CDR3 DNA: TGTGCCACCAGCAGAGATTCCATGGTTGCTAGCGCCAACGAGCAGTACTTC; CDR3 protein: CATSRDSMVASANEQYF
clone size: NA; J gene: TRBJ1-2; V gene: TRBV7-2; D gene: TRBD1; CDR3 DNA: TGTGCCAGCAGCTTTCGGACAGGGGCGACATCTGGCTACACCTTC; CDR3 protein: CASSFRTGATSGYTF
clone size: NA; J gene: TRBJ1-1; V gene: TRBV19; D gene: NA; CDR3 DNA: TGTGCCAGTAGTGGGCAGTGGAACACTGAAGCTTTCTTT; CDR3 protein: CASSGQWNTEAFF
clone size: NA; J gene: TRBJ1-1; V gene: TRBV5-1; D gene: NA; CDR3 DNA: TGCGCCAGCAGCTTGTCTGGGCAGAACACTGAAGCTTTCTTT; CDR3 protein: CASSLSGQNTEAFF
clone size: NA; J gene: TRBJ1-5; V gene: TRBV3-1/TRBV3-2; D gene: NA; CDR3 DNA: TGTGCCAGCAGCCCAGGACCAGGGAATCAGCCCCAGCATTTT; CDR3 protein: CASSPGPGNQPQHF
clone size: NA; J gene: TRBJ1-2; V gene: TRBV7-9; D gene: TRBD1; CDR3 DNA: TGTGCCAGCAGCCTTATGGGACAGGCTAACTATGGCTACACCTTC; CDR3 protein: CASSLMGQANYGYTF
clone size: few; J gene: TRBJ1-1; V gene: TRBV11-3; D gene: NA; CDR3 DNA: TGTGCCAGCAGCTTAGATAACAGGGCGGACACTGAAGCTTTCTTT; CDR3 protein: CASSLDNRADTEAFF
clone size: NA; J gene: TRBJ2-2; V gene: TRBV3-1/TRBV3-2; D gene: TRBD2; CDR3 DNA: TGTGCCAGCAGACCTAGCGGGGGGTCTAACACCGGGGAGCTGTTTTTT; CDR3 protein: CASRPSGGSNTGELFF
clone size: NA; J gene: TRBJ1-2; V gene: TRBV5-1; D gene: NA; CDR3 DNA: TGCGCCAGCAGCGCGGGGGGCCCGTATGGCTACACCTTC; CDR3 protein: CASSAGGPYGYTF
clone size: NA; J gene: TRBJ2-7; V gene: TRBV5-8; D gene: TRBD2; CDR3 DNA: TGTGCCAGCAGTCGCATAGCGGGTATGCTAATCTACGAGCAGTACTTC; CDR3 protein: CASSRIAGMLIYEQYF
clone size: NA; J gene: TRBJ1-1; V gene: TRBV7-2; D gene: NA; CDR3 DNA: TGTGCCAGCAGCCGGGCGGGCGGTCTGAACACTGAAGCTTTCTTT; CDR3 protein: CASSRAGGLNTEAFF
clone size: NA; J gene: TRBJ1-3; V gene: TRBV4-2; D gene: NA; CDR3 DNA: TGTGCCAGCAGCCAATTCACTGGGGCATCTGGAAACACCATATATTTT; CDR3 protein: CASSQFTGASGNTIYF
clone size: NA; J gene: TRBJ1-4; V gene: TRBV25-1; D gene: NA; CDR3 DNA: TGTGCCAGCAGCGCTACAGGGAGTCGGGAAAAACTGTTTTTT; CDR3 protein: CASSATGSREKLFF
clone size: NA; J gene: TRBJ1-2; V gene: TRBV29-1; D gene: TRBD1; CDR3 DNA: TGCAGCGGGGGGGACAGCTCTTATGGCTACACCTTC; CDR3 protein: CSGGDSSYGYTF
clone size: NA; J gene: TRBJ1-1; V gene: TRBV6-6; D gene: NA; CDR3 DNA: TGTGCCAGCAAGGACTATGAAGCTTTCTTT; CDR3 protein: CASKDYEAFF
clone size: NA; J gene: TRBJ2-2; V gene: TRBV2; D gene: TRBD1; CDR3 DNA: TGTGCCAGCAAGGACAGGGCGAACACCGGGGAGCTGTTTTTT; CDR3 protein: CASKDRANTGELFF
clone size: NA; J gene: TRBJ2-5; V gene: TRBV3-1/TRBV3-2; D gene: NA; CDR3 DNA: TGTGCCAGCAGCCTCCGGAGGAGTTTTCAAGAGACCCAGTACTTC; CDR3 protein: CASSLRRSFQETQYF
clone size: NA; J gene: TRBJ1-5; V gene: TRBV21-1; D gene: NA; CDR3 DNA: TGTGCCAGCACCTTTGACTGCAATCAGCCCCAGCATTTT; CDR3 protein: CASTFDCNQPQHF
clone size: NA; J gene: TRBJ1-1; V gene: TRBV5-6; D gene: TRBD1; CDR3 DNA: TGTGCCAGCAGCTTGGGGGGACAGATGAACACTGAAGCTTTCTTT; CDR3 protein: CASSLGGQMNTEAFF
clone size: NA; J gene: TRBJ1-1; V gene: TRBV19; D gene: NA; CDR3 DNA: TGTGCCAGTAGTATAGCGGTGAACACTGAAGCTTTCTTT; CDR3 protein: CASSIAVNTEAFF
clone size: NA; J gene: TRBJ2-1; V gene: TRBV5-6; D gene: NA; CDR3 DNA: TGTGCCAGCAGCTTGCTTCCGGGGACTGATTACAATGAGCAGTTCTTC; CDR3 protein: CASSLLPGTDYNEQFF
clone size: NA; J gene: TRBJ1-2; V gene: TRBV5-1; D gene: NA; CDR3 DNA: TGCGCCAGCAGCTGGGACAAATTCCTCTATGGCTACACCTTC; CDR3 protein: CASSWDKFLYGYTF
clone size: NA; J gene: TRBJ1-3; V gene: TRBV9; D gene: NA; CDR3 DNA: TGTGCCAGCAGCCCCCAGCTGGGAGCCGGCTCTGGAAACACCATATATTTT; CDR3 protein: CASSPQLGAGSGNTIYF
clone size: NA; J gene: TRBJ2-1; V gene: TRBV4-3; D gene: TRBD2; CDR3 DNA: TGCGCCAGCAGCCGCTCTCGAGGGCGGGGGGAAGTCAATGAGCAGTTCTTC; CDR3 protein: CASSRSRGRGEVNEQFF
clone size: NA; J gene: TRBJ1-2; V gene: TRBV7-6; D gene: TRBD1; CDR3 DNA: TGTGCCAGCAGCTTAGCTAACCGGGACAGGGCAGATGGCTACACCTTC; CDR3 protein: CASSLANRDRADGYTF
clone size: NA; J gene: TRBJ2-1; V gene: TRBV10-3; D gene: TRBD1; CDR3 DNA: TGTGCCATCAGTGAGAGGACAGGCAATGAGCAGTTCTTC; CDR3 protein: CAISERTGNEQFF
clone size: few; J gene: TRBJ2-7; V gene: TRBV7-6; D gene: TRBD2; CDR3 DNA: TGTGCCAGCAGCGTCGGTTCTAGCGGCGCCTACGAGCAGTACTTC; CDR3 protein: CASSVGSSGAYEQYF
clone size: once; J gene: TRBJ2-3; V gene: TRBV24-1; D gene: NA; CDR3 DNA: TGTGCCACCAGTGATTCGCGGGCCTACAACCTAAACACAGATACGCAGTATTTT; CDR3 protein: CATSDSRAYNLNTDTQYF
clone size: NA; J gene: TRBJ2-2; V gene: TRBV4-2; D gene: NA; CDR3 DNA: TGTGCCAGCAGCCAAGCTACGAGCACCGGGGAGCTGTTTTTT; CDR3 protein: CASSQATSTGELFF
clone size: NA; J gene: TRBJ1-5; V gene: TRBV7-6; D gene: NA; CDR3 DNA: TGTGCCAGCAGCTTAGGCCAGGGAAAAGGCCAGCCCCAGCATTTT; CDR3 protein: CASSLGQGKGQPQHF
clone size: NA; J gene: TRBJ1-5; V gene: TRBV18; D gene: NA; CDR3 DNA: TGTGCCAGCTCACCCGACGACTATAGCAATCAGCCCCAGCATTTT; CDR3 protein: CASSPDDYSNQPQHF
clone size: NA; J gene: TRBJ2-1; V gene: TRBV11-2; D gene: TRBD2; CDR3 DNA: TGTGCCAGCAGCCCACCAGGGTCCAGCGGGGTCTTCTGGAATGAGCAGTTCTTC; CDR3 protein: CASSPPGSSGVFWNEQFF
clone size: NA; J gene: TRBJ1-3; V gene: TRBV5-4; D gene: NA; CDR3 DNA: TGTGCCAGCAGACTCAACAGGGCTGGAAACACCATATATTTT; CDR3 protein: CASRLNRAGNTIYF